This T cell receptor (beta chain) was found in a study of OX40 agonist ivuxolimab in advanced cancers. As for the study in general: Patients enrolled in dose escalation were diagnosed with hepatocellular carcinoma, melanoma, renal cell or head and neck cancer. Prior anti-PD-1, anti-PD-L1 or anti-CTLA-4 therapy did not bar entry, and about 40% had some.

Study-level findings and limits: With doses of 0.1-3.0 mg/kg, partial responders showed among the lowest clonal expansion. Expanded clones belonging to CD8+ T cells outnumbered, on average, those of CD4+.

The data were produced by immunoSEQ multiplex PCR, yet TCRdb's version contains in-frame clones alone and is incomplete. The sample yields approximately 23,000 clones, 84% seen once. A word on this clone: Its antigen is currently unknown.

The CDR3 consists of 14 residues. Germline V gene sequence: CDR1 MNHNY, CDR2 SVGAGI (reference sequence). Trimming pared 4 bases from V and 8 bases from J, leaving 15 bases between. The sequence was obtained from an adult with an advanced solid tumor such as melanoma, head and neck, liver or kidney cancer. The chain joins TRBV6-6 to TRBJ1-5; D unresolved. Sequencing used CD4+ or CD8+ T cells sorted from blood, obtained in a trial of the OX40 agonist ivuxolimab. Written as DNA, the CDR3 is TGTGCCAGCAGTTCGCGGAATCCTTTGGAGCCCCAGCATTTT. Translation: CASSSRNPLEPQHF.